This T cell receptor beta chain was found in a study of a mutant IDH1 vaccine in newly diagnosed glioma. Study as a whole: Radiotherapy, temozolomide, or both had been given previously, and both were given to most. General study results and limits: Among top peripheral T cell clonotypes, changes seemed unrelated to pseudoprogression.

As to this clone: Its antigen is still unknown.

Time point indicated: week 35, safety follow-up. A single vaccine dose contained 300 ug of mutant IDH1 20-mer peptide, and topical imiquimod was used with it. TCRdb's table, derived via immunoSEQ multiplex PCR, lists solely in-frame clones and lacks some. The sample yields roughly 52,000 clones, 60% to 85% seen once. The sequence derives from a man in his forties with glioma. Sequences were derived from PBMCs, sampled from a glioma patient whose treatment included an IDH1 peptide vaccine.

CDR3 in amino acids: CASSNVGQPFTIYF. The CDR3 DNA is TGTGCCAGTAGTAATGTGGGACAACCTTTTACCATATATTTT. The chain uses TRBV19 and TRBJ1-3; tentative D call: TRBD1 (6 bases). The CDR3 spans 14 residues. CDR1 and CDR2 from the germline V gene are LNHDA and SQIVND (reference sequence). The V gene lost 4 bases and the J gene lost 10 bases, with 17 bases spanning the gap.